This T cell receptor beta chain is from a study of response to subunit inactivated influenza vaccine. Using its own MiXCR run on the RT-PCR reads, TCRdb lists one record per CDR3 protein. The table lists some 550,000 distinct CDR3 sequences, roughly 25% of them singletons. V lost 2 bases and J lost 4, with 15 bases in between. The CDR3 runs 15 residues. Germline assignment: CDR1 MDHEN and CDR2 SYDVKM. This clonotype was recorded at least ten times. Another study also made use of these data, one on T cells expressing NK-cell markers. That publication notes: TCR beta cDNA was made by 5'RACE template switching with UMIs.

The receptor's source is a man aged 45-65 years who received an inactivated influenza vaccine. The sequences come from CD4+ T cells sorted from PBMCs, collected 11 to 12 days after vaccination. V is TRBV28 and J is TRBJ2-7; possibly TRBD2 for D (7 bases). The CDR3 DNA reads TGTGCCAGCAGTTTACCCGACGGGGGGCGATACGAGCAGTACTTC. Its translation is CASSLPDGGRYEQYF.